This TCR beta chain is from a study of blood T cell repertoires in COVID-19. The V end was cut by 3 bases, the J end by 4 bases, with 9 bases between. CDR3 length: 12 residues. The germline CDR1 and CDR2 sequences are SQVTM and ANQGSEA. Only in-frame clones appear in the TCRdb table, and some are missing; sequencing was by immunoSEQ multiplex PCR. The profile shows about 480,000 clones, 70% to 90% of them singletons. This TCR was sampled from a woman in her thirties or forties who had recovered from COVID-19. The rearrangement links TRBV29-1 to TRBJ1-2; the D is unclear. Sample: PBMCs or T cells enriched from blood (not recorded which). CDR3 sequence (DNA): TGCAGCGTTGAGTGGCTCACCTATGGCTACACCTTC. Its translation is CSVEWLTYGYTF.